The clone carrying this TCR beta chain was seen more than once but under ten times. Its specificity is unknown. The data derive from a study of T cell repertoires in cytomegalovirus infection. V lost 3 bases and J 4 bases, leaving 16 bases between the germline ends. Germline V gene data show CDR1 as LNHDA and CDR2 as SQIVND (reference sequence). This CDR3 spans 16 amino acids. One entry per CDR3 protein results from TCRdb running MiXCR on the reads. The sample records roughly 700,000 distinct CDR3 sequences, around a third being singletons. This rearrangement joins TRBV19 to TRBJ2-4; maybe TRBD1 (6 bases). Sequencing was performed on cultured PBMCs, taken from culture after CMV antigen stimulation. The sequence derives from a human donor in good health (CMV status not recorded). Some clones in this sample may be carry-over from other donors' samples. CDR3 protein: CASSIGAGQKKNIQYF. The CDR3 DNA follows: TGTGCCAGTAGTATTGGGGCAGGACAGAAAAAAAACATTCAGTACTTC.